A selection of T cell receptor beta chains follows, all from one sample in a study of blood T cell repertoires in COVID-19. TCRdb's copy holds only in-frame clones and misses some; the assay was immunoSEQ multiplex PCR. This sample carries more than 300,000 clones, nearly 90% of them seen once, and the ten largest clones take roughly a tenth. The sequenced material came from PBMCs or T cells enriched from blood (not recorded which). These receptors were taken from a woman in her 30s who had recovered from COVID-19. CDR3s include the opening cysteine and the closing phenylalanine or tryptophan. Fields, in order: V gene, J gene, D gene, clone size, CDR3 DNA, CDR3 protein. D genes are given only for firm matches. Clone size is given for some rows only: seen once, a few or many times, or a class if the clone is expanded.

v_gene: TRBV4-2
j_gene: TRBJ2-7
d_gene: -
abundance: many
CDR3nt: TGTGCCAGCAGCCTCGGTGGGGGGTCCTACGAGCAGTACTTC
CDR3aa: CASSLGGGSYEQYF

v_gene: TRBV7-2
j_gene: TRBJ2-7
d_gene: -
abundance: -
CDR3nt: TGTGCCAGCAGCTTATTCCCCGACAGACCCTCCTACGAGCAGTACTTC
CDR3aa: CASSLFPDRPSYEQYF

v_gene: TRBV27
j_gene: TRBJ2-1
d_gene: -
abundance: -
CDR3nt: TGTGCCAGCAGTTTCACAGGGCTTGAGCAGTTCTTC
CDR3aa: CASSFTGLEQFF

v_gene: TRBV9
j_gene: TRBJ2-3
d_gene: -
abundance: once
CDR3nt: TGTGCCAGCAGCCCCCGGACTTCTATTACAGATACGCAGTATTTT
CDR3aa: CASSPRTSITDTQYF

v_gene: TRBV4-2
j_gene: TRBJ1-1
d_gene: -
abundance: -
CDR3nt: TGTGCCAGCAGCCCACAAACGAACACTGAAGCTTTCTTT
CDR3aa: CASSPQTNTEAFF

v_gene: TRBV6-4
j_gene: TRBJ1-5
d_gene: TRBD1
abundance: -
CDR3nt: TGTGCCAGCAGTGACACCGACAGGGGATCGCCCCAGCATTTT
CDR3aa: CASSDTDRGSPQHF

v_gene: TRBV5-1
j_gene: TRBJ2-7
d_gene: TRBD1
abundance: few
CDR3nt: TGCGCCAGCAGCATGGGACAGGGCGGTCGGGGAGAGCAGTACTTC
CDR3aa: CASSMGQGGRGEQYF

v_gene: TRBV6-5
j_gene: TRBJ1-2
d_gene: TRBD1
abundance: -
CDR3nt: TGTGCCAGCGCCGTATTACAGGGGGGATATGGCTACACCTTC
CDR3aa: CASAVLQGGYGYTF

v_gene: TRBV6-5
j_gene: TRBJ2-7
d_gene: -
abundance: -
CDR3nt: TGTGCCAGCAAGCCAGGGGTATTTCACGAGCAGTACTTC
CDR3aa: CASKPGVFHEQYF

v_gene: TRBV13
j_gene: TRBJ1-1
d_gene: TRBD1
abundance: -
CDR3nt: TGTGCCAGCAGCTTCTCCAGGGGGCGTTACACTGAAGCTTTCTTT
CDR3aa: CASSFSRGRYTEAFF

v_gene: TRBV15
j_gene: TRBJ2-7
d_gene: TRBD2
abundance: -
CDR3nt: TGTGCCACCAGCAGAGTTAGTAGCGGGGGCTTTAGCTCCTACGAGCAGTACTTC
CDR3aa: CATSRVSSGGFSSYEQYF

v_gene: TRBV2
j_gene: TRBJ1-4
d_gene: -
abundance: -
CDR3nt: TGTGCCAGCAGCGTGAATCCAAGGCACAGTGAAAAACTGTTTTTT
CDR3aa: CASSVNPRHSEKLFF

v_gene: TRBV2
j_gene: TRBJ1-2
d_gene: -
abundance: -
CDR3nt: TGTGCCAGCAGACGTTACAGAAACTATGGCTACACCTTC
CDR3aa: CASRRYRNYGYTF

v_gene: TRBV18
j_gene: TRBJ1-1
d_gene: TRBD1
abundance: once
CDR3nt: TGTGCCAGCTCACCGAGCTTGACAGGGGCCACTGAAGCTTTCTTT
CDR3aa: CASSPSLTGATEAFF

v_gene: TRBV29-1
j_gene: TRBJ1-4
d_gene: TRBD1
abundance: -
CDR3nt: TGCAGCGTTGAAGTGGACAGGAATGAAAAACTGTTTTTT
CDR3aa: CSVEVDRNEKLFF

v_gene: TRBV7-9
j_gene: TRBJ2-7
d_gene: -
abundance: -
CDR3nt: TGTGCCAGCAGCTTAGCTCTGTCAGCCTACGAGCAGTACTTC
CDR3aa: CASSLALSAYEQYF

v_gene: TRBV10-3
j_gene: TRBJ2-7
d_gene: -
abundance: -
CDR3nt: TGTGCCATCAGTGAGTCGGTGTTGAGGGACGAGCAGTACTTC
CDR3aa: CAISESVLRDEQYF

v_gene: TRBV4-1
j_gene: TRBJ1-6
d_gene: -
abundance: few
CDR3nt: TGCGCCAGCAGCCCGCGACAGGCCCTAAATTCACCCCTCCACTTT
CDR3aa: CASSPRQALNSPLHF

v_gene: TRBV28
j_gene: TRBJ1-6
d_gene: -
abundance: -
CDR3nt: TGTGCCAGCAGTTTGGGACACCCCGACGGGAATTCACCCCTCCACTTT
CDR3aa: CASSLGHPDGNSPLHF

v_gene: TRBV28
j_gene: TRBJ2-1
d_gene: TRBD1
abundance: -
CDR3nt: TGTGCCAGCAGTTTAACCCCGACAGGGGACAATGAGCAGTTCTTC
CDR3aa: CASSLTPTGDNEQFF

v_gene: TRBV6-5
j_gene: TRBJ1-1
d_gene: -
abundance: -
CDR3nt: TGTGCCAGCAGTTCCGGGACACGGGTCCCAGCTTTCTTT
CDR3aa: CASSSGTRVPAFF

v_gene: TRBV5-5
j_gene: TRBJ2-7
d_gene: -
abundance: -
CDR3nt: TGTGCCAGCAGCTTGGCTCCGGGTCCTTCCTACGAGCAGTACTTC
CDR3aa: CASSLAPGPSYEQYF

v_gene: TRBV3-1/TRBV3-2
j_gene: TRBJ2-7
d_gene: TRBD1
abundance: -
CDR3nt: TGTGCCAGCAGCCAATTAGGACAGGCCCCCTTGGGGGAGCAGTACTTC
CDR3aa: CASSQLGQAPLGEQYF

v_gene: TRBV11-2
j_gene: TRBJ1-6
d_gene: -
abundance: -
CDR3nt: TGTGCCAGCAGCTTAGCCGGAGGGAGGAATTCACCCCTCCACTTT
CDR3aa: CASSLAGGRNSPLHF

v_gene: TRBV6-5
j_gene: TRBJ1-3
d_gene: -
abundance: few
CDR3nt: TGTGCCAGCAGCCCCACAACCGACAGAAACACCATATATTTT
CDR3aa: CASSPTTDRNTIYF

v_gene: TRBV20-1
j_gene: TRBJ2-3
d_gene: -
abundance: once
CDR3nt: TGCAGTGCTAGTGTGAGGAGGACAGATACGCAGTATTTT
CDR3aa: CSASVRRTDTQYF